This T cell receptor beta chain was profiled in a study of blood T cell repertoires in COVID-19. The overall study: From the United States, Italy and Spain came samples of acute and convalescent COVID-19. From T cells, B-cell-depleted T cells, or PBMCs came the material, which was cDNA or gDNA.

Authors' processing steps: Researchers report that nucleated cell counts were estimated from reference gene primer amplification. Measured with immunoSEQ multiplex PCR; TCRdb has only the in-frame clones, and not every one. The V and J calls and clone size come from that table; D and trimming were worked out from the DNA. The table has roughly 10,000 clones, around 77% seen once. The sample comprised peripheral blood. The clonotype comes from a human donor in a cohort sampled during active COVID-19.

CDR3 sequence: CASSPETYSYEQYF. CDR3 DNA: TGTGCCAGCAGCCCAGAGACATACTCCTACGAGCAGTACTTC. The rearrangement joins TRBV7-6 to TRBJ2-7; D remains unclear. Trimming took off 5 bases at V and 0 bases at J, with 11 bases between the two ends. Germline assignment: CDR1 SGHVS and CDR2 FNYEAQ. The length of the CDR3 is 14 residues.